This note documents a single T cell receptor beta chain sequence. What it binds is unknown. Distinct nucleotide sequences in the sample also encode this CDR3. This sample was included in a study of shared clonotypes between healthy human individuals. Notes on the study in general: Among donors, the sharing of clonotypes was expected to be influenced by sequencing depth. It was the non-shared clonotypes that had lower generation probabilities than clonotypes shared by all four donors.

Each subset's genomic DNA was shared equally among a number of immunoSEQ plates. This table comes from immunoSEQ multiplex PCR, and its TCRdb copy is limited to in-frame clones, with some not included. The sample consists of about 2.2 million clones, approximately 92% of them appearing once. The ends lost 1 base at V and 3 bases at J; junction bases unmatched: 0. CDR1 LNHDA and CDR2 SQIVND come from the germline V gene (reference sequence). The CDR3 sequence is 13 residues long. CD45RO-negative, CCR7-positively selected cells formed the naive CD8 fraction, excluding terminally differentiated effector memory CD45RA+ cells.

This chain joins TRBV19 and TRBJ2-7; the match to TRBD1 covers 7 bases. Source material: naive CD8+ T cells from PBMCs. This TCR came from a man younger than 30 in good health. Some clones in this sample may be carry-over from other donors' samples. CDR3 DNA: TGTGCCAGTAGTATAGCAGGGGGCTACGAGCAGTACTTC. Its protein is CASSIAGGYEQYF. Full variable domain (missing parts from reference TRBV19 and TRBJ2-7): DGGITQSPKYLFRKEGQNVTLSCEQNLNHDAMYWYRQDPGQGLRLIYYSQIVNDFQKGDIAEGYSVSREKKESFPLTVTSAQKNPTAFYLCASSIAGGYEQYFGPGTRLTVT.